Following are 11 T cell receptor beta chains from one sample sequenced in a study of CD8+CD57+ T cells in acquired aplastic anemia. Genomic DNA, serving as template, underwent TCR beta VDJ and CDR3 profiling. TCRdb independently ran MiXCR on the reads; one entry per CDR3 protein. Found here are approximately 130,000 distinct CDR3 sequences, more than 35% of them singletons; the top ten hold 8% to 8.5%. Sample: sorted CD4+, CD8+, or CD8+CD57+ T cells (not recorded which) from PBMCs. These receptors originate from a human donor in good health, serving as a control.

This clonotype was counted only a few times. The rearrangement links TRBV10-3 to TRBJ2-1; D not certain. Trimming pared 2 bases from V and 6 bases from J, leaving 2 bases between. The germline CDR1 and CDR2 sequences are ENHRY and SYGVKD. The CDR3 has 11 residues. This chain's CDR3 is CAISEGNEQFF. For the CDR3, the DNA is TGTGCCATCAGTGAGGGCAATGAGCAGTTCTTC.

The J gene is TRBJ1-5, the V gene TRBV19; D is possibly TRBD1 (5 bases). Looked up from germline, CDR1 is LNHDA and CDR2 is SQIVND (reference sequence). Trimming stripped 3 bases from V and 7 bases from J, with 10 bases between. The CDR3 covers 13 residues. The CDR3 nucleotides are TGTGCCAGTAGTATTGGGGACGTCCAGCCCCAGCATTTT. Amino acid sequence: CASSIGDVQPQHF.

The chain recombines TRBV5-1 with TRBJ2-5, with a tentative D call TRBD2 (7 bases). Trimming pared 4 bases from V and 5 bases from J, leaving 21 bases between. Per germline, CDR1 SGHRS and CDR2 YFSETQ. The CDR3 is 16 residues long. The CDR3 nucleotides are TGCGCCAGCAGCCTGGGGGCGTCGGGAGGAAAGGAGACCCAGTACTTC. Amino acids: CASSLGASGGKETQYF.

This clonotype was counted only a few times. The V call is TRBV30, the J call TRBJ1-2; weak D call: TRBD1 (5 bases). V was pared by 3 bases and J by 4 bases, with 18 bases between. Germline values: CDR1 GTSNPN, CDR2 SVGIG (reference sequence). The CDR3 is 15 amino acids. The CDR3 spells CAWSITGGTTYGYTF. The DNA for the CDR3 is TGTGCCTGGAGCATAACAGGAGGTACCACCTATGGCTACACCTTC.

CDR3 sequence reads: CASRKGGGETQYF. The DNA of the CDR3 is TGTGCCAGCAGGAAAGGGGGAGGGGAGACCCAGTACTTC. This chain uses TRBV7-9 with TRBJ2-5; perhaps TRBD2 as D (7 bases). V gave up 6 bases and J gave up 5 bases, with 13 bases separating them. This CDR3 region has 13 residues. Looked up from germline, CDR1 is SEHNR and CDR2 is FQNEAQ (reference sequence). Based on the CDR3 plus reference TRBV7-9 and TRBJ2-5, the full variable domain is DTGVSQNPRHKITKRGQNVTFRCDPISEHNRLYWYRQTLGQGPEFLTYFQNEAQLEKSRLLSDRFSAERPKGSFSTLEIQRTEQGDSAMYLCASRKGGGETQYFGPGTRLLVL.

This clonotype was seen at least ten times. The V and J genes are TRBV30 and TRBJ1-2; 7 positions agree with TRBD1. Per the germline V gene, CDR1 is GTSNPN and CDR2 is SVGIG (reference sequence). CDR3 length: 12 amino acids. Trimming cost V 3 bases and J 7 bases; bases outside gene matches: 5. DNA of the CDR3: TGTGCCTGGAGGGCCACAGGGGCTGGCTACACCTTC. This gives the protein CAWRATGAGYTF.

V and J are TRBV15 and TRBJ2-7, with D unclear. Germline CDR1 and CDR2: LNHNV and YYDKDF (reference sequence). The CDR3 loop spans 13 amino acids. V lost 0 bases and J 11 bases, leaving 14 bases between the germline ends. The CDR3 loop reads CATSRDPPGNKYF. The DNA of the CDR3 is TGTGCCACCAGCAGAGATCCCCCCGGAAACAAGTACTTC.

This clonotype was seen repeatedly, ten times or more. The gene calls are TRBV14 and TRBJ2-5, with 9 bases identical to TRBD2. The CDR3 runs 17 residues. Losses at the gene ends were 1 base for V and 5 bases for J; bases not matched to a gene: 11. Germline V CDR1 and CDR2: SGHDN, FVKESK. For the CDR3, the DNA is TGTGCCAGCAGCCAAGGTGGGCTAGCGGGAAGGCGGGAGACCCAGTACTTC. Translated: CASSQGGLAGRRETQYF.

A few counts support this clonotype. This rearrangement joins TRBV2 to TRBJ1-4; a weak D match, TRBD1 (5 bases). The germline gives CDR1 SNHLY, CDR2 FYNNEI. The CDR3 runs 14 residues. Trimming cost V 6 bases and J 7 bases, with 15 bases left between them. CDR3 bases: TGTGCCAGCAGATTAGGTCAGGGAGGTGAAAAACTGTTTTTT. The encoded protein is CASRLGQGGEKLFF.

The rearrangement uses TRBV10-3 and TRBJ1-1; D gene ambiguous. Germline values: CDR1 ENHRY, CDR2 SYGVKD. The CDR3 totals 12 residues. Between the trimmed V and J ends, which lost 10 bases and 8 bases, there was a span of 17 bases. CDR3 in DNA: TGTGCCACCTCTGACGGGTTCGGAGAAGCTTTCTTT. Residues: CATSDGFGEAFF.

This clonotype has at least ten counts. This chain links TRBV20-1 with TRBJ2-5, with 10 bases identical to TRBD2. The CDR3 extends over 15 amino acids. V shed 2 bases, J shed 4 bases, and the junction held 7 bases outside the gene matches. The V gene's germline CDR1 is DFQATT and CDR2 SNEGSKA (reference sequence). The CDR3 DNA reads TGCAGTGCTAGATCGAGCGGGAGGGCCCTAGAGACCCAGTACTTC. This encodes CSARSSGRALETQYF.